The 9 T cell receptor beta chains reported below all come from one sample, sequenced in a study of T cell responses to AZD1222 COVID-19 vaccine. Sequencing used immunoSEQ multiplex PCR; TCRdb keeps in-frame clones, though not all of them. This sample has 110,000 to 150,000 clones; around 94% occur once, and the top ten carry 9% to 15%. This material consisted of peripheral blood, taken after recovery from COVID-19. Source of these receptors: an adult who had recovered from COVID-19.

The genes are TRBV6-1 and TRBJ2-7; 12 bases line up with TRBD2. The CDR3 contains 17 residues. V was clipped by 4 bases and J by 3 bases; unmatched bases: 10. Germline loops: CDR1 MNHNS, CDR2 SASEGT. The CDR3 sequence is CASSGGRASGRDYEQYF. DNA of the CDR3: TGTGCCAGCAGTGGGGGGAGGGCTAGCGGGAGGGACTACGAGCAGTACTTC.

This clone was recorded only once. As DNA, the CDR3 is TGTGCCAGCAGTGTAGGGACTAGCGGGAAAGAGCAGTACTTC. Translated: CASSVGTSGKEQYF. The chain carries TRBV27 and TRBJ2-7, with 13 bases aligning to TRBD2. V dropped 5 bases and J dropped 7; count of bases not matched to a gene: 5. The germline V gene encodes CDR1 MNHEY and CDR2 SMNVEV (reference sequence). The CDR3 covers 14 residues.

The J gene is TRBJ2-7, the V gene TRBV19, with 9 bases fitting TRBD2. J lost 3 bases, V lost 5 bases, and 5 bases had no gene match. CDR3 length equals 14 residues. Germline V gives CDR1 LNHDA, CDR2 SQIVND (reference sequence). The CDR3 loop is CASSVAGVVYEQYF. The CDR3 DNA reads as TGTGCCAGTAGTGTAGCGGGAGTTGTCTACGAGCAGTACTTC.

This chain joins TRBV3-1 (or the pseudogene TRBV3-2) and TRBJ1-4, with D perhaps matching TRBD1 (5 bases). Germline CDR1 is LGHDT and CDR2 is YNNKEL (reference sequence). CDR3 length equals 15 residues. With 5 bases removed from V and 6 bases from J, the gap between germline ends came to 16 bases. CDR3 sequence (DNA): TGTGCCAGCAGCAAAGCGGGAGTAGGGGATGAAAAACTGTTTTTT. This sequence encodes CASSKAGVGDEKLFF.

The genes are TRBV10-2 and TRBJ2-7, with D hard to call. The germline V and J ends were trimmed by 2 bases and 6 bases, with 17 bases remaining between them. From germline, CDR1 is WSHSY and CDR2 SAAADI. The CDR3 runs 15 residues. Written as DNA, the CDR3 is TGCGCCAGCAGTGAGGAAACCCCCTATTACCGCGAGCAGTACTTC. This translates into CASSEETPYYREQYF.

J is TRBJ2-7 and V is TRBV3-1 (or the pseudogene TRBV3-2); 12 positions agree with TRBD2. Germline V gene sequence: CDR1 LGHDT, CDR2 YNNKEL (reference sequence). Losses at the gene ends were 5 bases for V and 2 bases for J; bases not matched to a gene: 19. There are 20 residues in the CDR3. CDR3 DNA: TGTGCCAGCAGCAAACAGTTCTTGGCGGCTAGCGGGAGGGGTGCCTACGAGCAGTACTTC. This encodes CASSKQFLAASGRGAYEQYF.

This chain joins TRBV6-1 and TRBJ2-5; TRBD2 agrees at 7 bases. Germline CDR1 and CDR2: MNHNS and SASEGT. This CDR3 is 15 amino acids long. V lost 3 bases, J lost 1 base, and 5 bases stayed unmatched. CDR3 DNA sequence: TGTGCCAGCAGTGATATAGCGGGCCGCCAAGAGACCCAGTACTTC. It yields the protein CASSDIAGRQETQYF.

CDR3 coding DNA: TGCAGCGTTGATTTTAGCGGGAGTGGCGGGGAGCTGTTTTTT. Protein: CSVDFSGSGGELFF. This chain links TRBV29-1 with TRBJ2-2; 9 bases are shared with TRBD2. The germline V gene encodes CDR1 SQVTM and CDR2 ANQGSEA. CDR3 length: 14 amino acids. V gave up 3 bases and J gave up 7 bases; unmatched junction bases: 6.

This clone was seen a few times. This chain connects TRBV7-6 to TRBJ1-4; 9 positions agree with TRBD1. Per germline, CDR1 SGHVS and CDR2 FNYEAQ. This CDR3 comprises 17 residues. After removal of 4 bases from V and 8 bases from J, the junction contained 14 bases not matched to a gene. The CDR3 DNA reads TGTGCCAGCAGCTCTAACTCCTGGGACAGGGATGAAGAAAAACTGTTTTTT. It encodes CASSSNSWDRDEEKLFF.